Listed below are T cell receptor beta chains from one sample, sequenced in a study of identical twins. Using its own MiXCR run on the 5' RACE reads, TCRdb lists one record per CDR3 protein. The data show roughly 540,000 distinct CDR3 sequences, about 20% seen once. These same records also appear under a second study, on T cells expressing NK-cell markers.

Sample: CD4+ T cells sorted from blood. These receptors originate from a young woman in good health. Each CDR3 is given with its conserved first and last residue.

TRBJ1-2	TRBV29-1	CSVDSGGGGYTF
TRBJ1-1	TRBV29-1	CSGARMNTEAFF
TRBJ1-5	TRBV5-5	CASSPLGSGLRQPQHF
TRBJ2-1	TRBV5-1	CASSLYSNNEQFF
TRBJ2-2	TRBV5-1	CASSSGQGTGELFF
TRBJ2-7	TRBV5-1	CASSGTSGGGYEQYF
TRBJ1-4	TRBV6-6	CASSYAEKLFF
TRBJ2-5	TRBV25-1	CASSRMMGNQETQYF
TRBJ1-2	TRBV12-3/TRBV12-4	CASSFRAGPSFGYTF
TRBJ2-3	TRBV6-5	CASSYLGQYSTDTQYF
TRBJ2-3	TRBV27	CASSFFRADTQYF
TRBJ1-4	TRBV12-3/TRBV12-4	CASRRTVDEKLFF
TRBJ2-7	TRBV7-2	CASSMDARNYEQYF
TRBJ2-7	TRBV12-3/TRBV12-4	CASSLVRDHSYEQYF
TRBJ2-7	TRBV5-1	CASSLDVRQRTYEQYF
TRBJ2-5	TRBV4-2	CASSQRGKSQETQYF
TRBJ2-7	TRBV7-2	CASSLGGGASRNEQYF
TRBJ1-2	TRBV12-3/TRBV12-4	CASSPVYGYTF
TRBJ2-1	TRBV29-1	CSVESAGDSYNEQFF
TRBJ2-3	TRBV20-1	CSVRREAQYF
TRBJ2-3	TRBV5-1	CASSLVAGYTDTQYF
TRBJ1-4	TRBV6-5	CASSYWGTDNEKLFF
TRBJ2-1	TRBV12-3/TRBV12-4	CASRRTGWGSYNEQFF
TRBJ1-2	TRBV6-5	CASSRGFYGYTF
TRBJ1-2	TRBV3-1	CDSSRLEGDYTF
TRBJ2-2	TRBV3-1	CASSQAGGYAGELFF
TRBJ1-5	TRBV12-3/TRBV12-4	CASSPGQPLNQPQHF
TRBJ2-7	TRBV5-1	CASSTGTSDEQYF
TRBJ1-2	TRBV6-6	CASSNENNYGYTF
TRBJ1-4	TRBV11-1	CASSSRGTPNEKLFF
TRBJ2-7	TRBV29-1	CSVERSPYEQYF
TRBJ1-2	TRBV20-1	CSARVMGSGYTF
TRBJ2-6	TRBV7-3	CASREVLGANVLTF